This T cell receptor (beta chain) was documented in a study of T cells in Graves' hyperthyroidism and ophthalmopathy (dated by TCRdb to the late 2010s). Some background on the complete study: To identify distinguishing TCR V-J signatures, a discovery cohort of 95 to 100 patients was used, comprising some 43 with Graves' ophthalmopathy and roughly 60 with stable Graves' hyperthyroidism. Prospective prediction of ophthalmopathy was tested in an independent validation cohort consisting of 18 hyperthyroidism patients and 17 patients who later progressed to ophthalmopathy. The 100 or so discovery patients were randomly divided into training and test sets at a 7:3 ratio. Thyroid tissue and blood T-cell repertoires from six Graves' hyperthyroidism patients were also compared in the study. Following sampling, methimazole starting at 30 mg daily was given to hyperthyroidism patients, and high-dose intravenous methylprednisolone was given to ophthalmopathy patients. TCR Vbeta CDR3 sequencing of roughly 140 peripheral blood samples (over 40 ophthalmopathy, about 74 hyperthyroidism and some 17 progressor patients) is reported in the paper. Broader findings and caveats from the paper: In cross-validation, a model built on a 13 V-J signature told ophthalmopathy apart from stable hyperthyroidism with 87.88% sensitivity and roughly 82% specificity, and in testing the same model reached 80%/75%. Most expanded thyroid clonotypes (frequency above 0.001) were also detected in blood, suggesting blood repertoires may reflect thyroid immune responses. Sample size was not statistically predetermined, and blinding of investigators to group allocation was not performed. In validation, the model predicted progression to ophthalmopathy a median of about 6.8 months before onset, with approximately 71% sensitivity and nearly 75% specificity.

This clonotype came up many times. Its antigen has not been determined. A read error may account for a junction end that differs from germline. TCR beta CDR3 regions were amplified from RNA transcripts. A first-round RT-PCR of the TCR CDR3 used the HTBI primer set with the Qiagen OneStep RT-PCR kit. Libraries were constructed in a second round of multiplex PCR, after which size selection and purification were performed. Paired-end sequencing of the libraries was performed with 100 bp reads on an Illumina HiSeq2000. Concerning the study's data processing: SOAPnuke was used to process the raw data, throwing out any read that contained adapters or uncalled bases, had a mean Phred below 15, or lacked an exact constant-primer or identifier match. COPE v1.2.5 was used to merge high-quality paired reads, and clonotypes were defined as unique nucleotide sequences. MiTCR v1.1 was used to align the clonotypes against IMGT TRBV, TRBD and TRBJ reference segments. The analysis was restricted to V-J combinations with a frequency above 0.0001, which together covered just over 98% of the repertoires. A TCS score was defined as the ratio of F50 (clonal expansion) to E x V (chaos), with BLOSUM62-based TCRdist applied between CDR3 peptides within each V-J. Welch's t-statistics and random forest reduced roughly 540 V-J features to roughly 13, which were used in a naive Bayes classifier (R e1071). Thyroid-blood repertoire similarity was quantified with the Morisita-Horn index. Using fastp at Q25 and MiXCR, TCRdb reprocessed the public reads and kept productive beta chains. A single entry per CDR3 protein holds the most common genes and DNA from its merged rows. TCRdb's processing, not the study's, gives the V and J calls here. This sample gives 600,000 to 700,000 distinct CDR3 sequences in total; less than 45% of them show up just once. Less than 8.5% of the sample belongs to the ten largest clones.

The study excluded patients with uncontrolled infections, other autoimmune diseases, pregnancy or lactation. Diagnoses were based on clinical symptoms, serum thyroxine and TRAb, thyroid ultrasound and orbital computed tomography. Total RNA was extracted using Trizol reagent, and RNA quality was assessed on an Agilent 2100 Bioanalyzer. From a lookup of the germline V gene (reference sequence), CDR1 and CDR2 are SEHNR and FQNEAQ. Including the terminal cysteine and phenylalanine, the CDR3 comprises 13 residues. Of all the DNA, just the CDR3 is kept, 39 bases in frame from base 1. The sample comprised peripheral blood or thyroid tissue (not recorded which). The chain was built from TRBV7-9 and TRBJ1-2; a weak D assignment points to TRBD1 (6 bases agree). The sequence was collected from an adult man with Graves' disease, either hyperthyroidism or ophthalmopathy (not recorded which). In nucleotides, the sequence is TGTGCCAGCAGTTTAGGGGGGGCCGGTGGCTACACCTTC. This codes for CASSLGGAGGYTF. Beyond the CDR3, the reference TRBV7-9 and TRBJ1-2 genes provide the residues; the full variable domain reads: DTGVSQNPRHKITKRGQNVTFRCDPISEHNRLYWYRQTLGQGPEFLTYFQNEAQLEKSRLLSDRFSAERPKGSFSTLEIQRTEQGDSAMYLCASSLGGAGGYTFGSGTRLTVV.